This T cell receptor beta chain is from a study of T cells in Graves' hyperthyroidism and ophthalmopathy. Across the whole study: Peripheral blood samples were taken at initial diagnosis, prior to any treatment.

The length of the CDR3 is 15 residues. CDR1 DFQATT and CDR2 SNEGSKA come from the germline V gene (reference sequence). V was clipped by 0 bases and J by 4 bases; unmatched bases: 8. Whole-study results and caveats: Progression to ophthalmopathy was predicted a median of approximately seven months early. Ophthalmopathy and stable hyperthyroidism were told apart by a 13 V-J model. Most expanded thyroid clonotypes above 0.001 recurred in blood.

This clonotype was found many times. What it binds is unknown. RNA transcripts served as the template for amplifying TCR beta CDR3 regions. TCR CDR3 underwent first-round RT-PCR with the HTBI primer set. TCRdb processed the multiplex PCR reads anew with MiXCR; each CDR3 protein has one entry. Seen here are some 620,000 distinct CDR3 sequences, around 16% observed once, and the top ten hold 3.8%. This receptor was obtained from a woman aged 25 to 39 with Graves' hyperthyroidism. The chain joins TRBV20-1 to TRBJ2-7, with 8 bases aligning to TRBD1. The sequencing input was blood. CDR3 bases: TGCAGTGCTAGAGATACCGTGGACAGGGCATACGAGCAGTACTTC. Encoded protein: CSARDTVDRAYEQYF.